This T cell receptor (beta chain) was sequenced during a study of blood T cell repertoires in COVID-19 (dated by TCRdb to 2018 to 2021). Background for the entire study: Collaborator samples came from the United States, Italy and Spain and covered acute and convalescent phases of COVID-19. The prospective study material was composed of cDNA or gDNA derived from T cells, B-cell-depleted T cells, or PBMCs. Subjects who had been exposed to COVID-19, were actively infected with it, or had recovered from it provided the deeply sampled blood TCRbeta repertoires that made up the dataset. The repertoires were released in a freely available public database meant as a resource for research on the immune response to SARS-CoV-2. Samples came from the ongoing ImmuneRACE study (first 160 participants) plus 1,254 subjects from 6 global collaborators. Nearly every sample came with metadata listing a de-identified subject ID, COVID-19 status, age in years and sex. Where available, HLA class I and class II types were taken from metadata supplied by the sample provider and were not determined by assay-based typing.

In its sample, this clone was seen a few times. The specificity of this receptor is unknown. No much larger clone exists at a distance of one base, and base qualities are not known. TCRbeta CDR3 regions were amplified from genomic DNA using the immunoSEQ Assay, a bias-controlled multiplex PCR. Concerning the study's data processing: The number of nucleated cells in each sample was estimated by amplification of reference gene primers within the assay. To quantify the absolute abundance of each unique TCRbeta CDR3 rearrangement, sequence reads were collapsed and filtered. For each sample, productive Simpson clonality was calculated by taking the square root of Simpson's diversity index across productive rearrangements. In its TCRdb copy, this immuneACCESS table keeps in-frame sequences only and misses some clones. Where compared with another copy, unresolved V genes explain less than half of these, and the others have no known cause. Clonal size and the V and J genes are those of that table, whereas D and trimming came from the DNA. In this sample the table shows some 150,000 clones, almost 80% of which occur a single time. Over 6.5% of the sample is in the top ten clones.

Looking up the germline V gene yields CDR1 WSHSY and CDR2 SAAADI. Deletion took 3 bases off V and 12 bases off J, with a span of 12 bases between the germline ends. Including cysteine and phenylalanine, the CDR3 has 11 amino acids. Kept here is only the CDR3 DNA, which spans 33 bases and is read in frame from base 1. Each collaborating institution followed its own protocols to collect whole blood in K2EDTA tubes. For TCRbeta analysis, collaborators shipped samples as frozen whole blood, isolated PBMCs, or DNA extracted from either of those sample types. Broader findings and caveats from the paper: Clinical and demographic metadata were provided uncurated, with the amount varying by source and participant.

The origin of this receptor is a middle-aged man with active or convalescent COVID-19. The sample comprised peripheral blood. The V gene is TRBV10-2 and the J gene is TRBJ2-7; possibly the D gene is TRBD1, per 5 matching bases. This receptor carries the CDR3 CASSEGERGYF. The sequenced DNA: TGCGCCAGCAGTGAAGGGGAACGAGGGTACTTC.